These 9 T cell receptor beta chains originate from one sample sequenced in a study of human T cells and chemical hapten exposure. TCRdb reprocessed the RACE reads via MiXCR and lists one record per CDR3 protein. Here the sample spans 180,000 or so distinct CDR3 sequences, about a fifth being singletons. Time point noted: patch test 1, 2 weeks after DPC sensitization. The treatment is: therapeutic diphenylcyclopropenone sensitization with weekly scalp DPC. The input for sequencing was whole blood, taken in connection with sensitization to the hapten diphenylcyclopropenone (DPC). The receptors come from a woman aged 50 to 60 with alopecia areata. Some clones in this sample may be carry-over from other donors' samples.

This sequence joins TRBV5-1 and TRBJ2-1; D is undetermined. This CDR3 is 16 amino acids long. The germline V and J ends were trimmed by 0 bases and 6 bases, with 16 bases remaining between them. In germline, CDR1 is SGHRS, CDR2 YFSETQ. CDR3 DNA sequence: TGCGCCAGCAGCTTGGGGGTGAGCCCACACTCCAATGAGCAGTTCTTC. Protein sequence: CASSLGVSPHSNEQFF.

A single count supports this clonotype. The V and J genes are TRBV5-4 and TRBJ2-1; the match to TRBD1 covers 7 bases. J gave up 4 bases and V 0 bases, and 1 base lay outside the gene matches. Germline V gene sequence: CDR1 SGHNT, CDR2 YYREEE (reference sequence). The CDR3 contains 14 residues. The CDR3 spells CASSLAGQYNEQFF. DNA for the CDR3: TGTGCCAGCAGCTTGGCGGGACAGTACAATGAGCAGTTCTTC.

DNA for the CDR3: TGTGCCACCAGCAGAGATTTGGGTGAGGCAGGCCAGACCTACGAGCAGTACTTC. Residues: CATSRDLGEAGQTYEQYF. J is TRBJ2-7 and V is TRBV15; D call uncertain. Germline loops: CDR1 LNHNV, CDR2 YYDKDF (reference sequence). The CDR3 has 18 residues. V was clipped by 0 bases and J by 2 bases, with 20 bases between them.

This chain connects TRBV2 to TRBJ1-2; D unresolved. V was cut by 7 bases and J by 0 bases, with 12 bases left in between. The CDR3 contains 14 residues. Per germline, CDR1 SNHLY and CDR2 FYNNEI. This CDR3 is CASNAELTNYGYTF. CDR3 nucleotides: TGTGCCAGCAACGCGGAATTAACTAACTATGGCTACACCTTC.

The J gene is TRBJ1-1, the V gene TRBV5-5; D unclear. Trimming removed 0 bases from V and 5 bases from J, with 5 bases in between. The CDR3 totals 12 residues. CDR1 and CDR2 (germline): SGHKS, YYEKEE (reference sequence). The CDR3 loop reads CASSLGHTEAFF. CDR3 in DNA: TGTGCCAGCAGCTTGGGCCATACTGAAGCTTTCTTT. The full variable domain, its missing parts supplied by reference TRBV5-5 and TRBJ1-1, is DAGVTQSPTHLIKTRGQQVTLRCSPISGHKSVSWYQQVLGQGPQFIFQYYEKEERGRGNFPDRFSARQFPNYSSELNVNALLLGDSALYLCASSLGHTEAFFGQGTRLTVV.

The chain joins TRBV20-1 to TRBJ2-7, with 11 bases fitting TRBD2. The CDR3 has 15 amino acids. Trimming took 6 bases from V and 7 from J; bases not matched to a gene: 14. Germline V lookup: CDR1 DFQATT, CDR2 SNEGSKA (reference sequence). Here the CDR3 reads CSATGRLAGSLEQYF. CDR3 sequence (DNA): TGCAGTGCCACCGGTCGACTAGCGGGATCACTGGAGCAGTACTTC.

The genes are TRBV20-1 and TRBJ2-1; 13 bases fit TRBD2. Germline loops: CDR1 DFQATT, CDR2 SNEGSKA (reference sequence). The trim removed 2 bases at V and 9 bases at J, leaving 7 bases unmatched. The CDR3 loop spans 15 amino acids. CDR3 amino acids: CSARSGLAGVSEQFF. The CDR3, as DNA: TGCAGTGCTAGATCTGGACTAGCGGGAGTTAGTGAGCAGTTCTTC.

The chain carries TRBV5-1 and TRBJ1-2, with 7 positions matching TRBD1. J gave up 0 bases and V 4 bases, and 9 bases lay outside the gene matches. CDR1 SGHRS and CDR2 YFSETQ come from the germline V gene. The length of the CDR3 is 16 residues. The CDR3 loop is CASSQLPGQTNYGYTF. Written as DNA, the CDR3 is TGCGCCAGCAGCCAGCTTCCGGGACAGACTAACTATGGCTACACCTTC. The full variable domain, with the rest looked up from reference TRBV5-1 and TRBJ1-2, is KAGVTQTPRYLIKTRGQQVTLSCSPISGHRSVSWYQQTPGQGLQFLFEYFSETQRNKGNFPGRFSGRQFSNSRSEMNVSTLELGDSALYLCASSQLPGQTNYGYTFGSGTRLTVV.

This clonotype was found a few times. The CDR3 DNA reads TGCGCCAGCAGCTCCTTGGGACCCTACGAGCAGTACTTC. This codes for CASSSLGPYEQYF. The rearrangement links TRBV5-1 to TRBJ2-7; possibly TRBD1 or TRBD2 for D (5 bases each). The germline V gene encodes CDR1 SGHRS and CDR2 YFSETQ. The CDR3 length is 13 residues. V was shortened by 3 bases and J by 2 bases, with 9 bases between the two germline ends.